Below, 31 T cell receptor beta chains from the same sample are listed, as sequenced in a study of T cell repertoires in ileal Crohn's disease. Time point defined: proximal margin of the surgical specimen (macroscopically non-inflamed). The repertoire was sequenced with immunoSEQ multiplex PCR; TCRdb's copy has only in-frame clones and lacks some. The sample yields thousands of clones, approximately 75% seen once. Material: ileal tissue. Receptor source: an adult with Crohn's disease.

This sequence joins TRBV4-2 and TRBJ2-1; 10 bases are shared with TRBD2. Per the germline V gene, CDR1 is LGHNA and CDR2 is YNFKEQ. The trim removed 3 bases at V and 9 bases at J, leaving 8 bases unmatched. There are 15 residues in the CDR3. The CDR3 sequence is CASSQAGTSAGEQFF. The DNA of the CDR3 is TGTGCCAGCAGCCAGGCCGGGACTAGCGCCGGTGAGCAGTTCTTC.

V usage is TRBV2 and J usage is TRBJ1-5; D perhaps matches TRBD1 (6 bases). The CDR3 totals 14 residues. Germline V gives CDR1 SNHLY, CDR2 FYNNEI. With 7 bases removed from V and 3 bases from J, the gap between germline ends came to 13 bases. The CDR3, as DNA: TGTGCCAGCAAGGGGGACGGTGACAATCAGCCCCAGCATTTT. It encodes CASKGDGDNQPQHF.

Written as DNA, the CDR3 is TGCGCCAGCAGCTTGATGGGGGGACAGAACTATGGCTACACCTTC. This codes for CASSLMGGQNYGYTF. The chain joins TRBV5-1 to TRBJ1-2; 7 bases map to TRBD1. The CDR3 length is 15 residues. V lost 1 base and J lost 2; bases outside the gene matches: 5. Germline CDR1 is SGHRS and CDR2 is YFSETQ.

This clone was found a few times. V usage is TRBV5-1 and J usage is TRBJ1-1; D is perhaps TRBD1 (5 bases). This CDR3 contains 13 residues. Germline V gene lookup returns CDR1 SGHRS and CDR2 YFSETQ. Deletions cut 0 bases from V and 7 bases from J, with 10 bases between. CDR3 loop: CASSLAQGGEAFF. CDR3 nucleotides: TGCGCCAGCAGCTTGGCTCAGGGAGGTGAAGCTTTCTTT.

The J gene is TRBJ2-2, the V gene TRBV30; a possible D gene is TRBD1 (5 bases). V was cut by 3 bases and J by 2 bases, with 7 bases left in between. Germline V gives CDR1 GTSNPN, CDR2 SVGIG (reference sequence). This CDR3 spans 13 amino acids. The CDR3 region is CAWRDSNTGELFF. In DNA, the CDR3 is TGTGCCTGGAGAGACAGCAACACCGGGGAGCTGTTTTTT.

The J gene is TRBJ2-3, the V gene TRBV2; D remains unclear. The length of the CDR3 is 16 residues. The V gene's germline CDR1 is SNHLY and CDR2 FYNNEI. Trimming removed 1 base from V and 4 bases from J, with 15 bases in between. The CDR3 loop reads CASSEVGNTRADTQYF. The CDR3 bases are TGTGCCAGCAGTGAAGTGGGGAACACAAGGGCAGATACGCAGTATTTT.

A single count supports this clone. The CDR3 DNA reads as TGCGCCAGCAGCTTTCAAACAGGGGGCGCTTCGAACACTGAAGCTTTCTTT. This encodes CASSFQTGGASNTEAFF. V and J are TRBV5-1 and TRBJ1-1, with 9 bases identical to TRBD1. Germline lookup yields CDR1 SGHRS and CDR2 YFSETQ. This CDR3 comprises 17 residues. After removal of 2 bases from V and 1 base from J, the junction contained 9 bases not matched to a gene.

The table lists this clone with a few counts. The chain links TRBV19 to TRBJ2-2; D is possibly TRBD1 or TRBD2 (5 bases each). The V and J ends lost 5 bases and 1 base respectively, with 17 bases between them. In germline, CDR1 is LNHDA, CDR2 SQIVND (reference sequence). CDR3 length: 17 residues. CDR3: CASSYRRTNWNTGELFF. The CDR3 coding sequence is TGTGCCAGTAGTTACAGGAGGACCAATTGGAACACCGGGGAGCTGTTTTTT.

The DNA of the CDR3 is TGCGCCAGCAGCTTGTATTCACCAGGGACGGACACTGAAGCTTTCTTT. Translating gives CASSLYSPGTDTEAFF. The chain uses TRBV5-1 and TRBJ1-1, with D maybe TRBD1 (5 bases). The CDR3 runs 16 residues. V lost 1 base and J 3 bases, leaving 16 bases between the germline ends. Germline V gene data show CDR1 as SGHRS and CDR2 as YFSETQ.

This clone showed up just a few times. The V and J genes are TRBV29-1 and TRBJ1-2; D is unclear. This CDR3 is 12 amino acids long. V lost 3 bases and J lost 6, with 11 bases in between. Germline CDR1 reads SQVTM; CDR2 reads ANQGSEA. The CDR3, as DNA: TGCAGCGTTGATCTTTCGACGGATGGCTACACCTTC. It is translated as CSVDLSTDGYTF.

J is TRBJ2-5 and V is TRBV11-2; D may be TRBD1 (6 bases). Germline-derived CDR1 and CDR2 are SGHAT and FQNNGV. Deletions cut 0 bases from V and 6 bases from J, with 8 bases between. There are 13 residues in the CDR3. CDR3 loop: CASSLDRGKTQYF. The CDR3 DNA follows: TGTGCCAGCAGCTTAGACAGGGGAAAGACCCAGTACTTC.

A single count supports this clone. The CDR3 DNA reads as TGTGCCAGCAATTCTCCGCGGGCAGGGAACACTGAAGCTTTCTTT. It yields the protein CASNSPRAGNTEAFF. The genes are TRBV28 and TRBJ1-1; D ambiguous. This CDR3 spans 15 amino acids. CDR1 and CDR2 from the germline V gene are MDHEN and SYDVKM. The V gene lost 7 bases and the J gene lost 1 base, with 16 bases spanning the gap.

This clone was seen only a few times. The chain is built from TRBV2 and TRBJ1-3; 9 positions agree with TRBD1. This CDR3 spans 14 amino acids. Trimming at V came to 10 bases and at J to 2 bases, leaving 6 bases not matched to a gene. Germline lookup yields CDR1 SNHLY and CDR2 FYNNEI. CDR3 sequence: CATPGTGPGNTIYF. CDR3 DNA sequence: TGTGCCACACCCGGGACAGGGCCTGGAAACACCATATATTTT.

This chain uses TRBV15 with TRBJ1-4; D gene ambiguous. CDR3 length: 14 amino acids. The germline V gene has CDR1 LNHNV and CDR2 YYDKDF (reference sequence). Deletions cut 3 bases from V and 0 bases from J, with 5 bases between. DNA of the CDR3: TGTGCCACCAGCAGCCGTGCAACTAATGAAAAACTGTTTTTT. It yields the protein CATSSRATNEKLFF.

This clone is a singleton in its sample. The rearrangement links TRBV20-1 to TRBJ2-3; D uncertain. The CDR3 sequence is 8 residues long. V shed 6 bases and J shed 14 bases, with 9 bases lying between them. Germline assignment: CDR1 DFQATT and CDR2 SNEGSKA (reference sequence). The CDR3 DNA follows: TGCAGTGCAGCCTGGGGGTATTTT. Translated, it gives CSAAWGYF.

This rearrangement joins TRBV5-1 to TRBJ2-3; tentatively, D is TRBD1 (6 bases). This CDR3 region has 14 residues. V lost 3 bases and J lost 0, with 8 bases in between. Germline V gene data show CDR1 as SGHRS and CDR2 as YFSETQ. The CDR3 DNA reads as TGCGCCAGCAGCTGGGACACGAGCACAGATACGCAGTATTTT. This gives the protein CASSWDTSTDTQYF.

J is TRBJ1-1 and V is TRBV9; 9 bases are shared with TRBD1. CDR1 is SGDLS and CDR2 is YYNGEE in the germline V gene. The CDR3 has 14 residues. Losses at the gene ends were 4 bases for V and 6 bases for J; bases not matched to a gene: 7. CDR3 nucleotides: TGTGCCAGCAGCTCGGGGACAGGGCCTTCTGAAGCTTTCTTT. It codes for CASSSGTGPSEAFF.

The chain uses TRBV5-1 and TRBJ1-5; 9 bases map to TRBD1. Per germline, CDR1 SGHRS and CDR2 YFSETQ. The CDR3 is made up of 15 amino acids. V shed 4 bases, J shed 8 bases, and the junction held 10 bases outside the gene matches. The CDR3 spells CASSPGQGLREPQHF. The CDR3 DNA reads as TGCGCCAGCAGCCCGGGACAGGGCCTTCGGGAGCCCCAGCATTTT.

The chain is built from TRBV7-8 and TRBJ2-5; 8 bases align to TRBD1. J gave up 2 bases and V 3 bases, and 5 bases lay outside the gene matches. CDR3 length: 15 residues. Germline V gene sequence: CDR1 SGHVS, CDR2 FQNEAQ. The CDR3 protein is CASSLIQGAQETQYF. The CDR3 DNA reads as TGTGCCAGCAGCTTGATTCAGGGGGCTCAAGAGACCCAGTACTTC.

The chain has TRBV18 and TRBJ2-7, with 7 positions matching TRBD1. The CDR3 totals 15 residues. The trim removed 1 base at V and 4 bases at J, leaving 7 bases unmatched. CDR1 is KGHSH and CDR2 is LQKENI in the germline V gene. CDR3 DNA sequence: TGTGCCAGCTCACCACGGAGGACAGGTTCATACGAGCAGTACTTC. Translation gives CASSPRRTGSYEQYF.

The V and J genes are TRBV9 and TRBJ2-1, with unresolved D. CDR3 length equals 15 residues. Looked up from germline, CDR1 is SGDLS and CDR2 is YYNGEE. The ends were cut back, 5 bases at V and 0 bases at J, with 12 bases in the middle. The CDR3 spells CASSDRASSYNEQFF. CDR3 sequence (DNA): TGTGCCAGCAGTGACCGGGCCTCCTCCTACAATGAGCAGTTCTTC. Looking up the rest from reference TRBV9 and TRBJ2-1 gives the full variable domain: DSGVTQTPKHLITATGQRVTLRCSPRSGDLSVYWYQQSLDQGLQFLIQYYNGEERAKGNILERFSAQQFPDLHSELNLSSLELGDSALYFCASSDRASSYNEQFFGPGTRLTVL.

The chain links TRBV7-3 to TRBJ2-3, with a weak D call TRBD2 (6 bases). The V end lost 6 bases, the J end lost 5 bases, and 15 bases lay between the germline ends. Germline loops: CDR1 SGHTA, CDR2 FQGTGA. The CDR3 runs 14 residues. CDR3 DNA: TGTGCCAGCAGTCCCGGAGGGCCCGTAGATACGCAGTATTTT. Its protein product is CASSPGGPVDTQYF.

The chain links TRBV19 to TRBJ1-6; D might be TRBD1 (5 bases). The CDR3 is 16 amino acids. CDR1 and CDR2 from the germline V gene are LNHDA and SQIVND (reference sequence). Trimming pared 4 bases from V and 9 bases from J, leaving 19 bases between. CDR3 region: CASSRGGRSASSPLHF. The CDR3 bases are TGTGCCAGTAGTAGGGGGGGACGGTCGGCTTCTTCACCCCTCCACTTT.

DNA of the CDR3: TGCGCCAGCAGCCCCCGGGTGGGGGGGGCGGGGTACTATGGCTACACCTTC. Its protein product is CASSPRVGGAGYYGYTF. V is TRBV4-1 and J is TRBJ1-2; TRBD1 is a possible D gene (6 bases). The V end was cut by 4 bases, the J end by 3 bases, with 21 bases between. The germline V gene has CDR1 MGHRA and CDR2 YSYEKL. CDR3 length equals 17 residues.

This clone was recorded only once. The gene calls are TRBV18 and TRBJ2-6; no firm D call. CDR1 and CDR2 from the germline V gene are KGHSH and LQKENI. Trimming stripped 3 bases from V and 0 bases from J, with 12 bases between. This CDR3 comprises 17 residues. For the CDR3, the DNA is TGTGCCAGCTCACCCTTGGGATTCCTCTCTGGGGCCAACGTCCTGACTTTC. It is translated as CASSPLGFLSGANVLTF.

There are a few counts of this clone. The rearrangement joins TRBV7-3 to TRBJ2-1, with D uncertain. The V gene lost 2 bases and the J gene lost 6 bases, with 8 bases spanning the gap. The CDR3 has 13 residues. Per the germline V gene, CDR1 is SGHTA and CDR2 is FQGTGA. Here the CDR3 reads CASSLDHGNEQFF. Here the CDR3 DNA reads TGTGCCAGCAGCTTAGATCACGGCAATGAGCAGTTCTTC.

CDR3 in amino acids: CASSRQGTYNEQFF. Here the CDR3 DNA reads TGTGCCAGCAGCCGACAGGGTACGTACAATGAGCAGTTCTTC. The chain recombines TRBV6-5 with TRBJ2-1; 7 bases map to TRBD1. Trimming at V came to 6 bases and at J to 4 bases, leaving 6 bases not matched to a gene. The CDR3 runs 14 residues. Germline V gene sequence: CDR1 MNHEY, CDR2 SVGAGI.

The rearrangement joins TRBV13 to TRBJ2-1; 7 bases agree with TRBD1. Germline V gene data show CDR1 as PRHDT and CDR2 as FYEKMQ (reference sequence). This CDR3 contains 13 residues. After removal of 2 bases from V and 9 bases from J, the junction contained 4 bases not matched to a gene. The CDR3 sequence is CASSLLRDSEQFF. The CDR3 DNA follows: TGTGCCAGCAGCTTACTACGGGACAGTGAGCAGTTCTTC.

The DNA for the CDR3 is TGTGCCACCGGGGACAGGGGATCCTACGAGCAGTACTTC. This gives the protein CATGDRGSYEQYF. The chain combines TRBV10-3 with TRBJ2-7; 10 bases map to TRBD1. Germline loops: CDR1 ENHRY, CDR2 SYGVKD. Trimming took 10 bases from V and 1 from J; bases not matched to a gene: 4. The CDR3 length is 13 residues.

The rearrangement links TRBV2 to TRBJ2-7; the match to TRBD1 covers 10 bases. V shed 5 bases, J shed 2 bases, and the junction held 6 bases outside the gene matches. CDR1 and CDR2 (germline): SNHLY, FYNNEI. CDR3 length: 15 residues. The CDR3: CASSLSTGGPYEQYF. The CDR3, as DNA: TGTGCCAGCAGTCTTTCGACAGGGGGCCCCTACGAGCAGTACTTC.

This clone was detected a few times. This chain connects TRBV7-2 to TRBJ1-2, with 10 bases matching TRBD1. Germline lookup yields CDR1 SGHTA and CDR2 FQGNSA. CDR3 length: 15 amino acids. Trimming at V came to 3 bases and at J to 3 bases, leaving 4 bases not matched to a gene. The CDR3 DNA reads as TGTGCCAGCAGCTTCCGACAGGGGGCGCACTATGGCTACACCTTC. Its protein product is CASSFRQGAHYGYTF. The full variable domain, rest sourced from reference TRBV7-2 and TRBJ1-2, is GAGVSQSPSNKVTEKGKDVELRCDPISGHTALYWYRQSLGQGLEFLIYFQGNSAPDKSGLPSDRFSAERTGGSVSTLTIQRTQQEDSAVYLCASSFRQGAHYGYTFGSGTRLTVV.